This T cell receptor beta chain was sequenced during a study of human CD8 memory T cell subsets. As for this clonotype: Its target is not known.

By UMI-labeled 5' RACE, the TCR beta libraries were made. Using the 5' RACE reads, TCRdb records one entry per CDR3 protein without DNA. The sample table includes about 5,400 distinct CDR3 sequences. CDR1 is MNHEY, CDR2 SMNVEV, per germline (reference sequence). CDR3 length: 14 residues. Findings and caveats of the study: Diversity was similarly high in stem-like memory and precursor exhausted T cells, which was not the case for effector memory cells.

PBMC originated from healthy-donor buffy coats. It was by negative magnetic separation that total CD8+ T cells were enriched. The sample consisted of CD8+ effector memory T cells (TEM) sorted from PBMCs. Subset described: effector memory CD8 T cells, CCR7- CD45RO+ CD95+. The TCR was taken from a human donor in good health. This chain joins TRBV27 and TRBJ2-7; TCRdb selects TRBD2, and the lack of DNA leaves this call unchecked. Here the CDR3 reads CASGASGFSYEQYF.